The source of this T cell receptor (beta chain) is a study of T cell responses to AZD1222 COVID-19 vaccine. Study results and limitations: White British people made up most donors, females outnumbered males, and clonal diversity was possibly underestimated. All repertoire sampling was performed exclusively after the peak T cell response.

TCRdb's table, derived via immunoSEQ multiplex PCR, lists solely in-frame clones and lacks some. The table shows roughly 100,000 clones, with 65% to 85% occurring only once. About this clone: Its target is unknown.

Trimming took off 7 bases at V and 7 bases at J, with 13 bases between the two ends. Germline V lookup: CDR1 SNHLY, CDR2 FYNNEI. This CDR3 contains 12 residues. Source: peripheral blood, taken 28 days after the second AZD1222 dose. This clonotype was obtained from an adult who received the AZD1222 COVID-19 vaccine. V and J are TRBV2 and TRBJ1-2; no definite D call. Here the CDR3 reads CASIKAGIGYTF. In nucleotides, the CDR3 is TGTGCCAGCATAAAGGCGGGCATTGGCTACACCTTC.